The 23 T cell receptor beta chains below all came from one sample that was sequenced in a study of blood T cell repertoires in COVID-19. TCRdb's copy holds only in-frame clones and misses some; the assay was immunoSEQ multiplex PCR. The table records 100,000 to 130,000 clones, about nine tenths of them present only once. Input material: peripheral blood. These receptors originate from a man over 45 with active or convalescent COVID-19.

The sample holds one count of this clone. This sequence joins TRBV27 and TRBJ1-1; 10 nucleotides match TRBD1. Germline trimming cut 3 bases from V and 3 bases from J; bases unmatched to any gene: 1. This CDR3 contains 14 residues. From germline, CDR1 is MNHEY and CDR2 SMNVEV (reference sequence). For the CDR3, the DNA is TGTGCCAGCAGTTTGGACAGGGGGTACACTGAAGCTTTCTTT. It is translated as CASSLDRGYTEAFF.

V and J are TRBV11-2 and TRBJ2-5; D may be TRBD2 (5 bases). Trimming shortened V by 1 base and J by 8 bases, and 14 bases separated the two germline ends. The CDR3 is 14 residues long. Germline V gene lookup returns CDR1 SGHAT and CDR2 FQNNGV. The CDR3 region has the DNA TGTGCCAGCAGCTTAGGGCCGGCGGCGGGCACCCAGTACTTC. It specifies CASSLGPAAGTQYF.

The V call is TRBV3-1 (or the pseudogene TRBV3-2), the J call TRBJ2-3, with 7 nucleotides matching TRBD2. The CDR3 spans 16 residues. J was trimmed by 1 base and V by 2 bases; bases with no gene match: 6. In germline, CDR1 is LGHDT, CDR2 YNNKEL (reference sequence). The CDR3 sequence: CASSQPLTSGTDTQYF. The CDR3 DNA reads TGTGCCAGCAGCCAACCGCTCACTAGCGGCACAGATACGCAGTATTTT.

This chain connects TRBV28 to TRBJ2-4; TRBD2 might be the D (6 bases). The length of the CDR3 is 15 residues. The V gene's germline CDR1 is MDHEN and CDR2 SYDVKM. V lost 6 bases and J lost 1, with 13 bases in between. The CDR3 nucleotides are TGTGCCAGCAGCCCCCCGGGGGTGGCCAAAAACATTCAGTACTTC. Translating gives CASSPPGVAKNIQYF.

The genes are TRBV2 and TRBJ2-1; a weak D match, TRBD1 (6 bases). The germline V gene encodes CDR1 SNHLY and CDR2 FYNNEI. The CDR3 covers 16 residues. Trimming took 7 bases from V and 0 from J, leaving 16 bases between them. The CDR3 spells CASKQSQGSSYNEQFF. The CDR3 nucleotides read TGTGCCAGCAAGCAATCCCAGGGGTCCTCCTACAATGAGCAGTTCTTC.

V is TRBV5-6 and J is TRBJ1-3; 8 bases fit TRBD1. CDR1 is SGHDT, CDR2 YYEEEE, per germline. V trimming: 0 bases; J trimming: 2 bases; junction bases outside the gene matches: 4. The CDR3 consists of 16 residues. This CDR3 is CASSLGQGAPGNTIYF. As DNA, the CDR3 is TGTGCCAGCAGCTTGGGGCAGGGGGCGCCTGGAAACACCATATATTTT.

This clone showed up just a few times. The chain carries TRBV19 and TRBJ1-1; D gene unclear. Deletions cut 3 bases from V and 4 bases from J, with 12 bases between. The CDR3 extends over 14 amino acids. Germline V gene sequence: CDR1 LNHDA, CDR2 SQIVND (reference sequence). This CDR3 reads CASSISEGTTEAFF. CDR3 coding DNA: TGTGCCAGTAGTATCTCCGAGGGAACCACTGAAGCTTTCTTT.

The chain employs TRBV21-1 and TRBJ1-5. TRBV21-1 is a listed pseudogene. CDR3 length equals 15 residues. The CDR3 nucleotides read TGTGCCAGCCGAGGGGGGGACTATAGCAATCAGCCCCAGCATTTT. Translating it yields CASRGGDYSNQPQHF.

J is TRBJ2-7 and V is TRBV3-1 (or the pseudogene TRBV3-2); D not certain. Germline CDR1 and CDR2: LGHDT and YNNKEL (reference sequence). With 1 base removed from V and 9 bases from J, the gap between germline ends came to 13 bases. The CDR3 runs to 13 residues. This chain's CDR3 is CASSQGIGVVQYF. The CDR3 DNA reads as TGTGCCAGCAGCCAAGGAATCGGAGTGGTGCAGTACTTC.

The DNA of the CDR3 is TGTGCCAGCAGCTTAGGACCCGGGACTAAGAGGGACAATGAGCAGTTCTTC. Translation: CASSLGPGTKRDNEQFF. The chain recombines TRBV7-6 with TRBJ2-1, with 7 bases identical to TRBD2. Germline V lookup: CDR1 SGHVS, CDR2 FNYEAQ. This CDR3 has 17 amino acids. With 1 base clipped from V and 5 bases from J, the junction kept 11 bases outside the gene matches.

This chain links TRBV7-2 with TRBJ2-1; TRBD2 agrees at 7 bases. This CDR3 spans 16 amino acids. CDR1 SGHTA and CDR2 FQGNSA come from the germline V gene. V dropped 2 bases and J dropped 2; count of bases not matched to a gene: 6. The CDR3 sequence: CASSLLSREPYNEQFF. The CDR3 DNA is TGTGCCAGCAGCTTACTGTCGCGGGAGCCCTACAATGAGCAGTTCTTC.

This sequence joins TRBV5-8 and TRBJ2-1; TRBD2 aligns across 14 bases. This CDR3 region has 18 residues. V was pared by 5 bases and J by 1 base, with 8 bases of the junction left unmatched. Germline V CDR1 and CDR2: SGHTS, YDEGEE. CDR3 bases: TGTGCCAGCAGGTCGGGACTAGCGGGAGATTATTCCTACAATGAGCAGTTCTTC. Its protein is CASRSGLAGDYSYNEQFF.

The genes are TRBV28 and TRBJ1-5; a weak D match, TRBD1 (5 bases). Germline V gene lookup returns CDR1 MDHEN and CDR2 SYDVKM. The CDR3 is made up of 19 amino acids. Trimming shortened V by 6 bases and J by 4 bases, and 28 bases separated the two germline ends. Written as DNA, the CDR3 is TGTGCCAGCAGACCCCAGAAAAGGGGTGCTTGGGGGGTTAATCAGCCCCAGCATTTT. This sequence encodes CASRPQKRGAWGVNQPQHF.

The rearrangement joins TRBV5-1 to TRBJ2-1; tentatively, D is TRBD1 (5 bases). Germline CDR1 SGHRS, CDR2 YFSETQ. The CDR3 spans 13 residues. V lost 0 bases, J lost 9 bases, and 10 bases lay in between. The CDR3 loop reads CASSLEGPGEQFF. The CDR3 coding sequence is TGCGCCAGCAGCTTGGAGGGGCCTGGTGAGCAGTTCTTC.

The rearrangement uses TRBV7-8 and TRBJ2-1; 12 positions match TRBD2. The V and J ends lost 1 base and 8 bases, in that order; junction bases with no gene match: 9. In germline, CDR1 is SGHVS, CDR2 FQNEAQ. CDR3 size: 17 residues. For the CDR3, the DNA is TGTGCCAGCAGCTTAGGTTGGACTAGCGGGACGATGGATGAGCAGTTCTTC. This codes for CASSLGWTSGTMDEQFF.

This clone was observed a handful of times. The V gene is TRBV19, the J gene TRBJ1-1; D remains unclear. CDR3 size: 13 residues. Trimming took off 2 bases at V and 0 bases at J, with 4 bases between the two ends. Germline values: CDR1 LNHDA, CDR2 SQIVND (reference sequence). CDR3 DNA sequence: TGTGCCAGTAGTATAACATTGAACACTGAAGCTTTCTTT. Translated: CASSITLNTEAFF. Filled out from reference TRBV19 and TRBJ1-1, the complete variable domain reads DGGITQSPKYLFRKEGQNVTLSCEQNLNHDAMYWYRQDPGQGLRLIYYSQIVNDFQKGDIAEGYSVSREKKESFPLTVTSAQKNPTAFYLCASSITLNTEAFFGQGTRLTVV.

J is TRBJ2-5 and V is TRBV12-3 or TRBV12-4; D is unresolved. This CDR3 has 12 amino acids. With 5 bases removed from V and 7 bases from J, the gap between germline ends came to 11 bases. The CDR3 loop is CASSPPRGTQYF. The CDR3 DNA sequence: TGTGCCAGCAGTCCCCCCCGAGGGACCCAGTACTTC.

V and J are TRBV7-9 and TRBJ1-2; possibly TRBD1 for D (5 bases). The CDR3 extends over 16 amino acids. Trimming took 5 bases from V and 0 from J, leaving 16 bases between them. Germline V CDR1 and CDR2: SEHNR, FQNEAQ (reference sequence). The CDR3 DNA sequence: TGTGCCAGCAGCCCCATTCAGGGCAGGGCTAACTATGGCTACACCTTC. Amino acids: CASSPIQGRANYGYTF. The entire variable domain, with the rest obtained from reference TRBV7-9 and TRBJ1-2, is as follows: DTGVSQNPRHKITKRGQNVTFRCDPISEHNRLYWYRQTLGQGPEFLTYFQNEAQLEKSRLLSDRFSAERPKGSFSTLEIQRTEQGDSAMYLCASSPIQGRANYGYTFGSGTRLTVV.

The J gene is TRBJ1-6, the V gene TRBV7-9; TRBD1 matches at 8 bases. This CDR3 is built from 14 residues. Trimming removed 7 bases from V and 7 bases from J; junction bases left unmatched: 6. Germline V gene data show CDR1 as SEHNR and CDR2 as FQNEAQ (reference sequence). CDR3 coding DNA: TGTGCCAGCACCCTGACAGGGGTCAATTCACCCCTCCACTTT. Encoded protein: CASTLTGVNSPLHF.

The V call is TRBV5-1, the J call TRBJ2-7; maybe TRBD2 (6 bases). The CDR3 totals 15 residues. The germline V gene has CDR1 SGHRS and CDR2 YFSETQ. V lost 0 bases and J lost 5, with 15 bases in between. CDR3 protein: CASSLEAGRFDEQYF. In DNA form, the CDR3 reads TGCGCCAGCAGCTTGGAGGCAGGGAGGTTCGACGAGCAGTACTTC.

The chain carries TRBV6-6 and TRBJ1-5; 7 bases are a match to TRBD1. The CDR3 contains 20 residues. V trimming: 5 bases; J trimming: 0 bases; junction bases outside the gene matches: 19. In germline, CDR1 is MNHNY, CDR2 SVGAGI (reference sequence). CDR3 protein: CASSLGKGDSLGYSNQPQHF. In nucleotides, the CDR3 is TGTGCCAGCAGTCTCGGGAAAGGGGACAGCTTGGGATATAGCAATCAGCCCCAGCATTTT.

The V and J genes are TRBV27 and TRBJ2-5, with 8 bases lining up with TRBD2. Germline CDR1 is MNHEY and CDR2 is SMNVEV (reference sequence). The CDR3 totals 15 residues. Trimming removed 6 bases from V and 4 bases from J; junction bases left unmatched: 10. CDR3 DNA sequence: TGTGCCAGCAGACCCACGGGTCTAGCGGGAGAGACCCAGTACTTC. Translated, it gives CASRPTGLAGETQYF.

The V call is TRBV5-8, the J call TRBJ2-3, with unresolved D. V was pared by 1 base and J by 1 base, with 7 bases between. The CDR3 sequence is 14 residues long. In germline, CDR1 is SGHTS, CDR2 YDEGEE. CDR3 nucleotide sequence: TGTGCCAGCAGCTTGAGTCCGGGCACAGATACGCAGTATTTT. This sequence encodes CASSLSPGTDTQYF.